These 14 T cell receptor beta chains were sequenced from one sample in a study of blood T cell repertoires in COVID-19. Sequenced by immunoSEQ multiplex PCR; TCRdb stores in-frame clones only, minus some. The sample shows 250,000 to 400,000 clones, about 87% of them seen only once. Material: peripheral blood. These receptors were obtained from a woman younger than 45 with COVID-19, enrolled during active disease.

DNA for the CDR3: TGTGCCACGCAGCCCAGGGGGCAGGGCAATCAGCCCCAGCATTTT. Its translation is CATQPRGQGNQPQHF. The rearrangement joins TRBV19 to TRBJ1-5; 8 nucleotides align to TRBD1. The junction had 10 bases not matched to a gene; V was cut back by 10 bases and J by 2 bases. CDR3 length equals 15 residues. CDR1 is LNHDA and CDR2 is SQIVND in the germline V gene (reference sequence).

This clone appeared once. The chain is built from TRBV28 and TRBJ2-7; D is possibly TRBD1 (6 bases). The CDR3 is 14 residues long. The germline gives CDR1 MDHEN, CDR2 SYDVKM. The V gene lost 5 bases and the J gene lost 3 bases, with 14 bases spanning the gap. Written as DNA, the CDR3 is TGTGCCAGCAGTGGAAGGACAGATTTCTACGAGCAGTACTTC. This codes for CASSGRTDFYEQYF.

V and J are TRBV21-1 and TRBJ2-4; the tabulated D call, TRBD2, remains unverified against the DNA. TRBV21-1 has pseudogene status. The CDR3 has 18 amino acids. The CDR3 is CASSKGDRGRIAKNIQYF. CDR3 coding DNA: TGTGCCAGCAGCAAAGGGGATCGGGGGAGGATAGCCAAAAACATTCAGTACTTC.

This chain connects TRBV7-2 to TRBJ2-5; 9 bases align to TRBD2. J was trimmed by 2 bases and V by 1 base; bases with no gene match: 11. CDR3 length equals 18 residues. CDR1 is SGHTA and CDR2 is FQGNSA in the germline V gene. In DNA form, the CDR3 reads TGTGCCAGCAGCTTAGGGTTCCTAGCGGGGATTGGGCAAGAGACCCAGTACTTC. This sequence encodes CASSLGFLAGIGQETQYF.

The V gene is TRBV28, the J gene TRBJ2-3, with a weak D call TRBD2 (5 bases). Germline V lookup: CDR1 MDHEN, CDR2 SYDVKM. This CDR3 spans 16 amino acids. V shed 5 bases and J shed 4 bases, with 19 bases lying between them. The chain's CDR3 is CASSLPGIREPDTQYF. The CDR3 region has the DNA TGTGCCAGCAGTCTCCCGGGAATCCGAGAGCCAGATACGCAGTATTTT.

J is TRBJ2-1 and V is TRBV30; a weak D match, TRBD2 (6 bases). The CDR3 is made up of 16 amino acids. CDR1 GTSNPN and CDR2 SVGIG come from the germline V gene (reference sequence). Between the trimmed V and J ends, which lost 4 bases and 8 bases, there was a span of 24 bases. CDR3 residues: CAWTPPGGARVDEQFF. CDR3 nucleotides: TGTGCCTGGACCCCACCCGGGGGAGCTAGGGTTGATGAGCAGTTCTTC.

The chain uses TRBV14 and TRBJ2-7; TRBD1 agrees at 7 bases. This CDR3 has 15 amino acids. Germline CDR1 is SGHDN and CDR2 is FVKESK. Trimming at V came to 5 bases and at J to 1 base, leaving 8 bases not matched to a gene. CDR3 residues: CASSYTGDGSYEQYF. The DNA of the CDR3 is TGTGCCAGCAGCTACACAGGGGACGGGTCCTACGAGCAGTACTTC.

V gene TRBV7-8 combines with J gene TRBJ1-6; maybe TRBD1 (5 bases). The CDR3 has 17 residues. Germline CDR1 is SGHVS and CDR2 is FQNEAQ. Trimming stripped 0 bases from V and 3 bases from J, with 12 bases between. The CDR3 is CASSLAEGHNYNSPLHF. The CDR3 DNA sequence: TGTGCCAGCAGCTTAGCCGAAGGACACAACTATAATTCACCCCTCCACTTT. Full variable domain (rest looked up from reference TRBV7-8 and TRBJ1-6): GAGVSQSPRYKVAKRGQDVALRCDPISGHVSLFWYQQALGQGPEFLTYFQNEAQLDKSGLPSDRFFAERPEGSVSTLKIQRTQQEDSAVYLCASSLAEGHNYNSPLHFGNGTRLTVT.

The V call is TRBV6-2 or TRBV6-3, the J call TRBJ1-4, with D tentatively TRBD1 (5 bases). The CDR3 spans 14 residues. Between the trimmed V and J ends, which lost 3 bases and 8 bases, there was a span of 13 bases. Looked up from germline, CDR1 is MNHEY and CDR2 is SVGEGT. The CDR3: CASSYEQEVEKLFF. For the CDR3, the DNA is TGTGCCAGCAGTTATGAACAGGAAGTCGAAAAACTGTTTTTT.

As DNA, the CDR3 is TGTGCCAGTAGTCACGGCGTGGACAGGGGAGAGACCCAGTACTTC. This codes for CASSHGVDRGETQYF. The chain carries TRBV19 and TRBJ2-5, with 9 positions matching TRBD1. Germline CDR1 LNHDA, CDR2 SQIVND (reference sequence). Germline trimming cut 5 bases from V and 4 bases from J; bases unmatched to any gene: 8. CDR3 length: 15 residues.

The table lists this clone with a count of one. V usage is TRBV27 and J usage is TRBJ2-7; TRBD1 aligns across 9 bases. CDR3 length: 15 residues. The V gene end was trimmed by 3 bases and the J gene end by 3 bases; junction bases not matched to a gene: 6. Germline CDR1 and CDR2: MNHEY and SMNVEV (reference sequence). This chain's CDR3 is CASSFSGTGLYEQYF. In DNA form, the CDR3 reads TGTGCCAGCAGTTTCTCCGGGACAGGGCTCTACGAGCAGTACTTC.

The rearrangement uses TRBV2 and TRBJ2-7; D gene unclear. CDR3 length: 15 residues. Trimming shortened V by 7 bases and J by 0 bases, and 16 bases separated the two germline ends. CDR1 SNHLY and CDR2 FYNNEI come from the germline V gene. CDR3 DNA: TGTGCCAGCACTGGGCCCTACCTCAGCTCCTACGAGCAGTACTTC. This gives the protein CASTGPYLSSYEQYF.

The chain couples TRBV5-6 to TRBJ2-7; D gene unclear. The CDR3 totals 14 residues. Germline V gives CDR1 SGHDT, CDR2 YYEEEE. V was trimmed by 0 bases and J by 3 bases, leaving 10 bases between them. CDR3 in DNA: TGTGCCAGCAGCTTGGGAGGATCTCACTACGAGCAGTACTTC. Amino acid sequence: CASSLGGSHYEQYF. The full variable domain, with the rest looked up from reference TRBV5-6 and TRBJ2-7, is DAGVTQSPTHLIKTRGQQVTLRCSPKSGHDTVSWYQQALGQGPQFIFQYYEEEERQRGNFPDRFSGHQFPNYSSELNVNALLLGDSALYLCASSLGGSHYEQYFGPGTRLTVT.

The genes are TRBV7-9 and TRBJ1-1; D unresolved. This CDR3 has 15 amino acids. The germline gives CDR1 SEHNR, CDR2 FQNEAQ (reference sequence). Trimming pared 8 bases from V and 6 bases from J, leaving 22 bases between. The CDR3 sequence: CASGKTAGVYSEAFF. CDR3 nucleotide sequence: TGTGCCAGCGGGAAAACGGCGGGAGTGTATTCTGAAGCTTTCTTT.